A single sample gave rise to the 25 T cell receptor beta chains below, sequenced in a study of T cell repertoires in cytomegalovirus infection. TCRdb analysed the reads with MiXCR anew, one entry per CDR3 protein. Of 600,000 to 800,000 distinct CDR3 sequences listed, more than 20% are singletons. Sequencing was done on a sample of CD8+ T cells from PBMCs. Receptors originate from a human donor in good health (CMV status not recorded). Some clones in this sample may be carry-over from other donors' samples.

This clonotype turned up a few times. This chain joins TRBV20-1 and TRBJ2-2, with 8 bases aligning to TRBD1. This CDR3 has 18 amino acids. V shed 6 bases, J shed 5 bases, and the junction held 20 bases outside the gene matches. Germline V gene data show CDR1 as DFQATT and CDR2 as SNEGSKA (reference sequence). CDR3 in DNA: TGCAGTGCCTACCTAGAAAACGGCAGGGGGCTATGGACCGGGGAGCTGTTTTTT. As protein: CSAYLENGRGLWTGELFF.

This clonotype has a handful of counts. This chain joins TRBV19 and TRBJ2-1; 11 positions agree with TRBD2. There are 20 residues in the CDR3. Trimming cost V 3 bases and J 3 bases; bases outside gene matches: 16. Germline V lookup: CDR1 LNHDA, CDR2 SQIVND (reference sequence). The CDR3 region is CASSISSVAGGPKFYNEQFF. The CDR3 region has the DNA TGTGCCAGTAGTATCTCATCCGTAGCGGGGGGGCCGAAGTTCTACAATGAGCAGTTCTTC.

This clonotype was seen at least ten times. The CDR3 DNA follows: TGTGCCAGCAGCTCGCTTGTCCCCGGGACAGGGCACCAAGAGACCCAGTACTTC. Translating gives CASSSLVPGTGHQETQYF. The chain links TRBV7-6 to TRBJ2-5; the match to TRBD1 covers 9 bases. The germline V gene encodes CDR1 SGHVS and CDR2 FNYEAQ. The CDR3 contains 18 residues. J gave up 0 bases and V 4 bases, and 12 bases lay outside the gene matches. The full variable domain, rest sourced from reference TRBV7-6 and TRBJ2-5, is GAGVSQSPRYKVTKRGQDVALRCDPISGHVSLYWYRQALGQGPEFLTYFNYEAQQDKSGLPNDRFSAERPEGSISTLTIQRTEQRDSAMYRCASSSLVPGTGHQETQYFGPGTRLLVL.

CDR3 amino acids: CASSKSSIPTEAFF. Written as DNA, the CDR3 is TGTGCCAGCAGCAAGTCCTCAATCCCCACTGAAGCTTTCTTT. The V gene is TRBV6-5, the J gene TRBJ1-1, with D unclear. CDR1 and CDR2 (germline): MNHEY, SVGAGI. V dropped 6 bases and J dropped 4 bases, with 15 bases sitting between them. CDR3 length equals 14 residues.

This clonotype was seen ten or more times. The chain couples TRBV7-6 to TRBJ2-5; 9 positions match TRBD1. V was pared by 5 bases and J by 7 bases, with 11 bases of the junction left unmatched. This CDR3 is 15 amino acids long. The germline CDR1 and CDR2 sequences are SGHVS and FNYEAQ. The CDR3: CASSNVTGGAGTQYF. The CDR3 DNA sequence: TGTGCCAGCAGCAACGTTACAGGGGGCGCCGGGACCCAGTACTTC.

This clonotype occurred many times. The chain couples TRBV7-2 to TRBJ2-1, with 8 bases that match TRBD1. The CDR3 is made up of 15 amino acids. Germline V CDR1 and CDR2: SGHTA, FQGNSA. Germline trimming cut 4 bases from V and 4 bases from J; bases unmatched to any gene: 6. The CDR3 protein is CASSWGQAAYNEQFF. The CDR3 DNA reads as TGTGCCAGCAGCTGGGGACAGGCCGCATACAATGAGCAGTTCTTC.

The rearrangement uses TRBV29-1 and TRBJ1-2; D perhaps matches TRBD1 (5 bases). Germline V gives CDR1 SQVTM, CDR2 ANQGSEA. V lost 6 bases and J 4 bases, leaving 9 bases between the germline ends. The CDR3 has 11 residues. CDR3 in DNA: TGCAGCGTCGGGGACCTCTATGGCTACACCTTC. This gives the protein CSVGDLYGYTF.

The sample holds many counts of this clonotype. The rearrangement uses TRBV7-9 and TRBJ2-1; no clear D. Germline V gene sequence: CDR1 SEHNR, CDR2 FQNEAQ (reference sequence). The CDR3 length is 12 residues. V lost 5 bases and J lost 10, with 12 bases in between. The CDR3 sequence is CASSPDWLEQFF. CDR3 DNA: TGTGCCAGCAGCCCCGACTGGTTAGAGCAGTTCTTC.

This clonotype was seen repeatedly, ten times or more. The chain's CDR3 is CASSYSDRDYEQYF. The CDR3 DNA sequence: TGTGCCAGCAGTTACTCAGACAGGGACTACGAGCAGTACTTC. The gene calls are TRBV6-2 or TRBV6-3 and TRBJ2-7; 7 bases map to TRBD1. CDR3 length: 14 residues. Germline trimming cut 0 bases from V and 3 bases from J; bases unmatched to any gene: 2. CDR1 MNHEY and CDR2 SVGEGT come from the germline V gene.

The chain combines TRBV29-1 with TRBJ2-5; 14 positions agree with TRBD2. V shed 6 bases, J shed 3 bases, and the junction held 6 bases outside the gene matches. Per the germline V gene, CDR1 is SQVTM and CDR2 is ANQGSEA. The CDR3 runs to 15 residues. The CDR3 region is CSVLTSGGVKETQYF. Here the CDR3 DNA reads TGCAGCGTCCTGACTAGCGGGGGGGTAAAAGAGACCCAGTACTTC.

This clonotype was picked up a small number of times. The chain links TRBV7-9 to TRBJ2-1; unclear D gene. V was cut by 3 bases and J by 0 bases, with 9 bases left in between. CDR1 and CDR2 from the germline V gene are SEHNR and FQNEAQ (reference sequence). The CDR3 totals 15 residues. In DNA, the CDR3 is TGTGCCAGCAGCTTTCCCGAAAGCTCCTACAATGAGCAGTTCTTC. This encodes CASSFPESSYNEQFF.

The rearrangement joins TRBV13 to TRBJ2-5, with 9 bases identical to TRBD1. The length of the CDR3 is 16 residues. Germline-derived CDR1 and CDR2 are PRHDT and FYEKMQ (reference sequence). Unmatched junction bases numbered 2, after V lost 0 bases and J lost 0 bases. CDR3: CASSLGDRGNQETQYF. The CDR3, as DNA: TGTGCCAGCAGCTTAGGGGACAGGGGAAACCAAGAGACCCAGTACTTC. Using reference TRBV13 and TRBJ2-5 for the parts outside the CDR3, the full variable domain is AAGVIQSPRHLIKEKRETATLKCYPIPRHDTVYWYQQGPGQDPQFLISFYEKMQSDKGSIPDRFSAQQFSDYHSELNMSSLELGDSALYFCASSLGDRGNQETQYFGPGTRLLVL.

This clonotype has only a few counts. V gene TRBV10-3 combines with J gene TRBJ2-2; tentatively, D is TRBD1 (6 bases). V lost 7 bases, J lost 4 bases, and 10 bases lay in between. This CDR3 is built from 13 residues. The V gene's germline CDR1 is ENHRY and CDR2 SYGVKD. CDR3 amino acids: CAINPTGTGELFF. Here the CDR3 DNA reads TGTGCCATCAATCCGACAGGCACCGGGGAGCTGTTTTTT.

This clonotype was recorded many times. The chain is built from TRBV6-1 and TRBJ1-1, with D hard to call. The CDR3 loop spans 15 amino acids. Germline assignment: CDR1 MNHNS and CDR2 SASEGT. The V gene lost 7 bases and the J gene lost 0 bases, with 15 bases spanning the gap. Here the CDR3 DNA reads TGTGCCAGCATTTTGAGTATCGGGATGAACACTGAAGCTTTCTTT. It encodes CASILSIGMNTEAFF.

This clonotype was seen at least ten times. The V call is TRBV28, the J call TRBJ1-5, with D hard to call. V gave up 5 bases and J gave up 2 bases, with 1 base separating them. The CDR3 contains 11 residues. In germline, CDR1 is MDHEN, CDR2 SYDVKM. The CDR3 loop is CASSRNQPQHF. CDR3 nucleotide sequence: TGTGCCAGCAGTCGCAATCAGCCCCAGCATTTT.

V usage is TRBV15 and J usage is TRBJ2-7; 9 bases are shared with TRBD1. J gave up 2 bases and V 0 bases, and 5 bases lay outside the gene matches. This CDR3 region has 16 residues. Germline V gene sequence: CDR1 LNHNV, CDR2 YYDKDF (reference sequence). CDR3 in amino acids: CATSRDRGQGPYEQYF. The CDR3 bases are TGTGCCACCAGCAGAGATCGGGGACAGGGACCCTACGAGCAGTACTTC.

This clonotype was seen at least ten times. The chain links TRBV7-6 to TRBJ2-7, with 8 positions matching TRBD1. This CDR3 has 13 amino acids. Germline lookup yields CDR1 SGHVS and CDR2 FNYEAQ. CDR3 in DNA: TGTGCCAGCAGCTTAGCCCGACAGGGGACGATTGTTGTC. Translated, it gives CASSLARQGTIVV.

This chain connects TRBV29-1 to TRBJ1-3, with 7 bases identical to TRBD1. The length of the CDR3 is 13 residues. Per germline, CDR1 SQVTM and CDR2 ANQGSEA. Trimming took 4 bases from V and 7 from J; bases not matched to a gene: 7. The CDR3 sequence: CSVATGKANTIYF. For the CDR3, the DNA is TGCAGCGTTGCGACAGGGAAGGCGAACACCATATATTTT.

This clonotype has a count of ten or more. The chain has TRBV14 and TRBJ2-7; TRBD1 might be the D (6 bases). The V end was cut by 1 base, the J end by 3 bases, with 22 bases between. CDR3 length equals 18 residues. The germline V gene has CDR1 SGHDN and CDR2 FVKESK. CDR3: CASSQGTKPGQRVYEQYV. The CDR3 DNA reads as TGTGCCAGCAGCCAAGGTACCAAGCCCGGACAGCGAGTCTACGAGCAGTACGTC.

In its sample, this clonotype was seen a few times. This chain connects TRBV20-1 to TRBJ1-5; 9 bases agree with TRBD1. Germline assignment: CDR1 DFQATT and CDR2 SNEGSKA (reference sequence). With V trimmed by 0 bases and J by 5 bases, 8 bases remained unmatched. The CDR3 sequence is 16 residues long. CDR3 amino acids: CSARDLNGQGHQPQHF. The CDR3 nucleotides are TGCAGTGCTAGAGATCTGAACGGACAGGGGCATCAGCCCCAGCATTTT.

The chain has TRBV7-9 and TRBJ2-1; 16 positions agree with TRBD2. V trimming: 5 bases; J trimming: 9 bases; junction bases outside the gene matches: 7. This CDR3 is 16 amino acids long. From germline, CDR1 is SEHNR and CDR2 FQNEAQ (reference sequence). The CDR3 bases are TGTGCCAGCAGCCACTTGGGACTAGCGGGGGGGATTGAGCAGTTCTTC. This gives the protein CASSHLGLAGGIEQFF.

The chain couples TRBV29-1 to TRBJ1-1, with 7 bases identical to TRBD1. After removal of 5 bases from V and 1 base from J, the junction contained 7 bases not matched to a gene. The CDR3 extends over 14 amino acids. Germline assignment: CDR1 SQVTM and CDR2 ANQGSEA. The CDR3 nucleotides read TGCAGCGTTTACATAGGGGGCCCGAACACTGAAGCTTTCTTT. Translated, it gives CSVYIGGPNTEAFF.

This chain links TRBV20-1 with TRBJ2-6, with D possibly being TRBD1 (5 bases). Germline CDR1 DFQATT, CDR2 SNEGSKA (reference sequence). The CDR3 runs 17 residues. Trimming left V 0 bases short and J 0 bases short, with 12 bases between. CDR3 in amino acids: CSARDRDSPSGANVLTF. Here the CDR3 DNA reads TGCAGTGCTAGAGACCGAGACAGCCCCTCTGGGGCCAACGTCCTGACTTTC.

The chain is built from TRBV7-8 and TRBJ2-7, with D hard to call. V was trimmed by 4 bases and J by 6 bases, leaving 13 bases between them. The germline V gene encodes CDR1 SGHVS and CDR2 FQNEAQ. The CDR3 length is 13 residues. The CDR3 DNA is TGTGCCAGCAGCTATTTCCGGGCGTCCGAGCAGTACTTC. This translates into CASSYFRASEQYF.

This clonotype was seen a handful of times. The V and J genes are TRBV6-5 and TRBJ1-1; D uncertain. V was trimmed by 0 bases and J by 3 bases, leaving 11 bases between them. The CDR3 loop spans 15 amino acids. Germline loops: CDR1 MNHEY, CDR2 SVGAGI. The CDR3 reads CASSYSIGMDTEAFF. In nucleotides, the CDR3 is TGTGCCAGCAGTTACTCGATCGGAATGGACACTGAAGCTTTCTTT.